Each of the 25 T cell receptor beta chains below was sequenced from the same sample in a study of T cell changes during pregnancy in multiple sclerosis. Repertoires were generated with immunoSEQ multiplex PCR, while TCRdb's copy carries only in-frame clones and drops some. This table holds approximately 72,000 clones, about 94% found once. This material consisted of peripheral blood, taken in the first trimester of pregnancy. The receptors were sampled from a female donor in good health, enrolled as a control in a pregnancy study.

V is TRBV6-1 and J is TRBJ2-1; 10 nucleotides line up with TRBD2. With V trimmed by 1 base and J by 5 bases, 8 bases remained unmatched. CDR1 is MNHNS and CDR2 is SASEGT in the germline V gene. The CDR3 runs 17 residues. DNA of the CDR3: TGTGCCAGCAGTGAAGTAAGCGGGAGGGCCACTAACAATGAGCAGTTCTTC. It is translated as CASSEVSGRATNNEQFF.

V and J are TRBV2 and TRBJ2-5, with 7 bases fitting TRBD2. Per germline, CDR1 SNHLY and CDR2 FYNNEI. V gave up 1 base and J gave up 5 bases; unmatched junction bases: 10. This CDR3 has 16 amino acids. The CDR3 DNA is TGTGCCAGCAGTGAAGGGTTGCCCCAAGCGGGGGAGACCCAGTACTTC. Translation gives CASSEGLPQAGETQYF.

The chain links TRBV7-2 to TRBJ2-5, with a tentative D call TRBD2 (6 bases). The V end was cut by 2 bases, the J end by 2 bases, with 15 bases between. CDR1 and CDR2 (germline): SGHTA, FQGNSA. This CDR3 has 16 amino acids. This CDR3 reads CASSLIGGTLQETQYF. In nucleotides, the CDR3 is TGTGCCAGCAGCTTAATCGGCGGGACTTTGCAAGAGACCCAGTACTTC.

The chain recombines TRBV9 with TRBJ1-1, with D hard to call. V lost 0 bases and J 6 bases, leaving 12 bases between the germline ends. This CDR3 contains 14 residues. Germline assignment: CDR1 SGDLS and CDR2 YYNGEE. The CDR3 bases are TGTGCCAGCAGCGTAGCGGCCGGAGGCGCTGAAGCTTTCTTT. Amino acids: CASSVAAGGAEAFF.

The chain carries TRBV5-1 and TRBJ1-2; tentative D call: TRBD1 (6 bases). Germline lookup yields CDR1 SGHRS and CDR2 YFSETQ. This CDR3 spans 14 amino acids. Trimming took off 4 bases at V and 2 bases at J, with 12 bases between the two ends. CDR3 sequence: CASSPTGVNYGYTF. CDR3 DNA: TGCGCCAGCAGCCCGACAGGCGTGAACTATGGCTACACCTTC.

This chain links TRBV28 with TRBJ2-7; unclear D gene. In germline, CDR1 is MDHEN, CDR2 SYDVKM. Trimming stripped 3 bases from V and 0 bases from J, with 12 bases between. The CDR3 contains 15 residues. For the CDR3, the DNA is TGTGCCAGCAGTTTGGCAGCGCCCGCCTCCTACGAGCAGTACTTC. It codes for CASSLAAPASYEQYF. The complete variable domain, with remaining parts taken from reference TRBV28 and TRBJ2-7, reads DVKVTQSSRYLVKRTGEKVFLECVQDMDHENMFWYRQDPGLGLRLIYFSYDVKMKEKGDIPEGYSVSREKKERFSLILESASTNQTSMYLCASSLAAPASYEQYFGPGTRLTVT.

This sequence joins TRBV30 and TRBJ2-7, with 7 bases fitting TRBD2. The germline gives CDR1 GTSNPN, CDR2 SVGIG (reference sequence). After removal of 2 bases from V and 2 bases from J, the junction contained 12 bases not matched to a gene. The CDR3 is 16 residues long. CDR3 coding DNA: TGTGCCTGGAGTCCTAGTCGTAGAGCGGGAACCTACGAGCAGTACTTC. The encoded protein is CAWSPSRRAGTYEQYF. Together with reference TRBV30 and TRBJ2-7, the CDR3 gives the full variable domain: SQTIHQWPATLVQPVGSPLSLECTVEGTSNPNLYWYRQAAGRGLQLLFYSVGIGQISSEVPQNLSASRPQDRQFILSSKKLLLSDSGFYLCAWSPSRRAGTYEQYFGPGTRLTVT.

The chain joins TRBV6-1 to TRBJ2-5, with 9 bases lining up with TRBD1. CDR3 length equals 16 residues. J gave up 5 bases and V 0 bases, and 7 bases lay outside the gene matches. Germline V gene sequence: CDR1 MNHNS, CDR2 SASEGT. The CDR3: CASSEAPTGGVETQYF. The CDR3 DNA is TGTGCCAGCAGTGAAGCTCCGACAGGGGGTGTGGAGACCCAGTACTTC.

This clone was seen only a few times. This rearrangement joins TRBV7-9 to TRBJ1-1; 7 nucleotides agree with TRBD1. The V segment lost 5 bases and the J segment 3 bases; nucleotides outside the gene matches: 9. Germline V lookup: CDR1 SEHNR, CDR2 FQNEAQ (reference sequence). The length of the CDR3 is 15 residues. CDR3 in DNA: TGTGCCAGCAGCCCCGGGACAGATGAGTACACTGAAGCTTTCTTT. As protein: CASSPGTDEYTEAFF.

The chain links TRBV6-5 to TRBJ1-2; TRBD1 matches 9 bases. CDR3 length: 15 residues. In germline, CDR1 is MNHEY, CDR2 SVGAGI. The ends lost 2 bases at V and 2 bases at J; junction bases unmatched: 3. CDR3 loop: CASSYGDRANYGYTF. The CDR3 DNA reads TGTGCCAGCAGTTACGGGGACAGGGCCAACTATGGCTACACCTTC.

CDR3 sequence: CATSRVAGQGVNNEQFF. In nucleotides, the CDR3 is TGTGCCACCAGCAGAGTGGCGGGACAGGGGGTTAATAATGAGCAGTTCTTC. The rearrangement links TRBV15 to TRBJ2-1, with 11 bases identical to TRBD1. Germline CDR1 reads LNHNV; CDR2 reads YYDKDF (reference sequence). J lost 7 bases, V lost 1 base, and 9 bases had no gene match. This CDR3 has 17 amino acids. Complete variable domain (other parts from reference TRBV15 and TRBJ2-1): DAMVIQNPRYQVTQFGKPVTLSCSQTLNHNVMYWYQQKSSQAPKLLFHYYDKDFNNEADTPDNFQSRRPNTSFCFLDIRSPGLGDTAMYLCATSRVAGQGVNNEQFFGPGTRLTVL.

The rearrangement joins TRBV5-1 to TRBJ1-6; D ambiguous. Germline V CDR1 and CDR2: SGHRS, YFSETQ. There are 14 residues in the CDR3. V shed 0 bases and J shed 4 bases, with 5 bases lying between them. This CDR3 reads CASSLDIYNSPLHF. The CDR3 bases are TGCGCCAGCAGCTTGGACATTTATAATTCACCCCTCCACTTT.

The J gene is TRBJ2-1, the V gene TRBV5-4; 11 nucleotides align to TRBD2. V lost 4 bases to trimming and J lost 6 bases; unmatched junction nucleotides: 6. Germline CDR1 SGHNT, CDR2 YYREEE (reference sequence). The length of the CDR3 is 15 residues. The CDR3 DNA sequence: TGTGCCAGCAGCCCCGGGACTAGCGGATCCAATGAGCAGTTCTTC. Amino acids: CASSPGTSGSNEQFF.

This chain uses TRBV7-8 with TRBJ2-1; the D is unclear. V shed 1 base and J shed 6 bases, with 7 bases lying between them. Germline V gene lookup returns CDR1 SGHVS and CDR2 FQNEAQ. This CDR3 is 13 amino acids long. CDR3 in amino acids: CASSLDSSNEQFF. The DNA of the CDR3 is TGTGCCAGCAGCTTAGATAGCAGCAATGAGCAGTTCTTC.

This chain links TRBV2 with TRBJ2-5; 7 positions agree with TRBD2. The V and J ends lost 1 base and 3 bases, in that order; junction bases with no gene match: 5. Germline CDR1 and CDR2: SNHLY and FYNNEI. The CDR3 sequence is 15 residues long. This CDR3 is CASSEGLAVEETQYF. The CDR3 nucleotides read TGTGCCAGCAGTGAAGGACTAGCAGTGGAAGAGACCCAGTACTTC. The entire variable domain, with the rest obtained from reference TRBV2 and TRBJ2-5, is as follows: EPEVTQTPSHQVTQMGQEVILRCVPISNHLYFYWYRQILGQKVEFLVSFYNNEISEKSEIFDDQFSVERPDGSNFTLKIRSTKLEDSAMYFCASSEGLAVEETQYFGPGTRLLVL.

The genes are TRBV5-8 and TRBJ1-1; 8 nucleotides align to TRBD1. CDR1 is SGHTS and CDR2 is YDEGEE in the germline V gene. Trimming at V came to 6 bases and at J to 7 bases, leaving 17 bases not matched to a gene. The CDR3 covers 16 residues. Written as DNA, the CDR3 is TGTGCCAGCACCTACCCGGTCGGACAGGGTAGACTTGAAGCTTTCTTT. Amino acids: CASTYPVGQGRLEAFF.

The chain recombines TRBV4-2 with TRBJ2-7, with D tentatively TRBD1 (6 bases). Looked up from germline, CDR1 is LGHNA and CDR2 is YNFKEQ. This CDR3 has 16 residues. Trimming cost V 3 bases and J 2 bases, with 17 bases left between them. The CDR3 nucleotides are TGTGCCAGCAGCCACCAAGCAGGGGATTCGACCTACGAGCAGTACTTC. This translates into CASSHQAGDSTYEQYF.

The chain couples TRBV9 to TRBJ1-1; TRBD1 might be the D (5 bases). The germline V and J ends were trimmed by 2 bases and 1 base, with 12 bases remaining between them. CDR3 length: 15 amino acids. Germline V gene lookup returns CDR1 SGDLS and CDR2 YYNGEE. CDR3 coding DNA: TGTGCCAGCAGCGTTGCGGGGGGTCAGAACACTGAAGCTTTCTTT. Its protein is CASSVAGGQNTEAFF.

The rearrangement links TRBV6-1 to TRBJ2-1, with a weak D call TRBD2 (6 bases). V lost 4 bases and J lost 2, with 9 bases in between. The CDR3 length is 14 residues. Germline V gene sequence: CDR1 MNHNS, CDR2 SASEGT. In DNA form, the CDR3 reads TGTGCCAGCAGTGTTAGCGGTGCCTACAATGAGCAGTTCTTC. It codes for CASSVSGAYNEQFF.

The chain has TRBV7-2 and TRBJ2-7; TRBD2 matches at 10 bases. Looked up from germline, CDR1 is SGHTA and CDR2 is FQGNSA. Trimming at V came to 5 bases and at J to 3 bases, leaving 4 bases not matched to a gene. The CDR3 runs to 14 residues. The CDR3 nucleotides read TGTGCCAGCAGCGAGGGACTAGCGTTCTACGAGCAGTACTTC. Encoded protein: CASSEGLAFYEQYF.

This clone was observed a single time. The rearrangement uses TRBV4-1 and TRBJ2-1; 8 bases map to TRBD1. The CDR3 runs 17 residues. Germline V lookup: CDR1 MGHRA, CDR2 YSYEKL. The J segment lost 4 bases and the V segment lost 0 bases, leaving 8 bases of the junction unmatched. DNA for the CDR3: TGCGCCAGCAGCCAAGATCAGGGGGCCCGAGCATACAATGAGCAGTTCTTC. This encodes CASSQDQGARAYNEQFF.

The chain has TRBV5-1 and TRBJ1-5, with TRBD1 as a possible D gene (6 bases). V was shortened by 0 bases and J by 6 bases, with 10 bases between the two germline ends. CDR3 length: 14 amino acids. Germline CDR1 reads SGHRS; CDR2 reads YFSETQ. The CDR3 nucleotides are TGCGCCAGCAGCTTGGATGGGGGCATTCAGCCCCAGCATTTT. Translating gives CASSLDGGIQPQHF.

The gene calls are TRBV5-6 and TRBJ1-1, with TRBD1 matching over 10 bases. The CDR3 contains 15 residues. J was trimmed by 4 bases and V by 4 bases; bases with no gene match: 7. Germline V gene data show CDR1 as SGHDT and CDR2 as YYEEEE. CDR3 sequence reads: CASSQDRGGFTEAFF. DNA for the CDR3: TGTGCCAGCAGCCAGGACAGGGGGGGGTTCACTGAAGCTTTCTTT.

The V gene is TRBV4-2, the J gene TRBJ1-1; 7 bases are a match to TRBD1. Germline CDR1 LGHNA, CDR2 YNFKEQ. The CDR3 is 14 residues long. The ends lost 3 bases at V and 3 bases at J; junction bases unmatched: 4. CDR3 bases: TGTGCCAGCAGCCAGCGGACAGGCCACACTGAAGCTTTCTTT. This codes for CASSQRTGHTEAFF.

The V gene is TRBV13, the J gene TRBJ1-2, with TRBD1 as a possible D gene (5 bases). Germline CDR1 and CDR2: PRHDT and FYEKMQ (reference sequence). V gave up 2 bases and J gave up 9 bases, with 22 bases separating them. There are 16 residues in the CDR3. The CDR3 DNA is TGTGCCAGCAGCTTACGTAGAGACAGCTTCGATAATAGCTACACCTTC. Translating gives CASSLRRDSFDNSYTF. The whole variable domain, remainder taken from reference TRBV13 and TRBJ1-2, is AAGVIQSPRHLIKEKRETATLKCYPIPRHDTVYWYQQGPGQDPQFLISFYEKMQSDKGSIPDRFSAQQFSDYHSELNMSSLELGDSALYFCASSLRRDSFDNSYTFGSGTRLTVV.